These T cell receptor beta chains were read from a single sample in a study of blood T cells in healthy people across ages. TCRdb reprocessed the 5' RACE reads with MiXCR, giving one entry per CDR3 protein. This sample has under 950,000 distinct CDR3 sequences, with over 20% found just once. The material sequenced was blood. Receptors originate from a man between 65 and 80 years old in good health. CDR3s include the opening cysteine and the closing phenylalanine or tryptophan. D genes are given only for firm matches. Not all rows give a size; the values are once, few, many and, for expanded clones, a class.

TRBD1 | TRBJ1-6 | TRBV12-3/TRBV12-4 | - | CASNARDRVAPLHF | TGTGCCAGCAATGCCCGGGACAGGGTAGCACCCCTCCACTTT
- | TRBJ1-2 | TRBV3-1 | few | CASSDFGQGREFYGYTF | TGTGCCAGCAGCGATTTTGGGCAGGGGAGGGAATTCTATGGCTACACCTTC
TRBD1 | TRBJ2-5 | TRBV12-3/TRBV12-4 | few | CASSSGTGLVEETQYF | TGTGCCAGCAGCTCTGGGACAGGGTTAGTGGAAGAGACCCAGTACTTC
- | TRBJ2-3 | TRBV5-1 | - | CASSLGTSLITDTQYF | TGCGCCAGCAGCTTAGGGACATCTCTGATAACAGATACGCAGTATTTT
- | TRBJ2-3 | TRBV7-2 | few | CASSLVYDTSTDTQYF | TGTGCCAGCAGCTTAGTGTACGACACTAGCACAGATACGCAGTATTTT
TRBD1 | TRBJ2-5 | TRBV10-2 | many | CASRAGQGWEETQYF | TGCGCCAGCAGGGCAGGACAGGGATGGGAAGAGACCCAGTACTTC
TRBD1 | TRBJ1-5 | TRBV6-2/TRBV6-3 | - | CASGTGHQPQHF | TGTGCCAGCGGGACAGGCCATCAGCCCCAGCATTTT
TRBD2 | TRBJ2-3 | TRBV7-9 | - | CASSLGLAGQWATDTQYF | TGTGCCAGCAGCTTGGGCCTAGCGGGCCAGTGGGCCACAGATACGCAGTATTTT
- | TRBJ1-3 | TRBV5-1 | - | CASGLISGNTIYF | TGCGCCAGCGGACTGATCTCTGGAAACACCATATATTTT
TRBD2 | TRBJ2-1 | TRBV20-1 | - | CSATGLVNYNEQFF | TGCAGTGCCACGGGACTAGTGAACTACAATGAGCAGTTCTTC
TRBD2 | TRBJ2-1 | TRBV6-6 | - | CASIGTSGPDNEQFF | TGTGCCAGCATCGGGACTAGCGGACCTGACAATGAGCAGTTCTTC
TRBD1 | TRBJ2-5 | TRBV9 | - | CASSGDRGLLETQYF | TGTGCCAGCAGCGGCGACAGGGGGCTACTAGAGACCCAGTACTTC
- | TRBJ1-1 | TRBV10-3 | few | CAISDQAGVTEAFF | TGTGCCATCAGTGACCAGGCTGGGGTCACTGAAGCTTTCTTT
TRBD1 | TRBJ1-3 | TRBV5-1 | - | CASSLFQGQGSSGNTIYF | TGCGCCAGCAGCTTGTTTCAGGGACAGGGGTCCTCTGGAAACACCATATATTTT
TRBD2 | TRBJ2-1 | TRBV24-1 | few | CATSGSGLAGSYNEQFF | TGTGCCACCAGTGGGTCGGGACTAGCGGGATCTTACAATGAGCAGTTCTTC
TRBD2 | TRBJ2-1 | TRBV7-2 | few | CASSPTSGWYNEQFF | TGTGCCAGCAGCCCAACTAGCGGGTGGTACAATGAGCAGTTCTTC
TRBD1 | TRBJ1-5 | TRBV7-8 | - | CASSLADRGTESQHF | TGTGCCAGCAGCTTAGCTGACAGGGGCACTGAGTCCCAGCATTTT
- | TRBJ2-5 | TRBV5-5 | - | CASSDDRISQETQYF | TGTGCCAGCAGCGACGACAGAATATCGCAAGAGACCCAGTACTTC
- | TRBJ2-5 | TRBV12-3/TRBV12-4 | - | CASSSWDRKETQYF | TGTGCCAGCAGTTCATGGGACCGTAAAGAGACCCAGTACTTC
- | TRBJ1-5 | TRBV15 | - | CATSRDLRPQHF | TGTGCCACCAGCAGAGATCTAAGGCCCCAGCATTTT
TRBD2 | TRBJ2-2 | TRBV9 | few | CASSAPGLSNTGELFF | TGTGCCAGCAGCGCACCGGGACTATCGAACACCGGGGAGCTGTTTTTT
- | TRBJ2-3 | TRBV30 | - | CAWNEIHTDTQYF | TGTGCCTGGAACGAAATCCACACAGATACGCAGTATTTT
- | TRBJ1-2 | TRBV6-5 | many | CASSRQTDYYGYTF | TGTGCCAGCAGCCGACAAACAGACTACTATGGCTACACCTTC
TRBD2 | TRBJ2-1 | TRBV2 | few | CASTRRTSGGYYEQFF | TGTGCCAGCACCAGGAGGACTAGCGGGGGATACTATGAGCAGTTCTTC
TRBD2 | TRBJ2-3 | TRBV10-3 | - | CAITGGLAGADTQYF | TGTGCCATCACCGGGGGACTAGCGGGAGCAGATACGCAGTATTTT
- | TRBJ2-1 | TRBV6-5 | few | CASSYRELYNEQFF | TGTGCCAGCAGTTACAGGGAATTATACAATGAGCAGTTCTTC
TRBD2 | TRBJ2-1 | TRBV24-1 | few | CATSDRLAEQYNEQFF | TGTGCCACCAGTGACAGACTAGCGGAACAATACAATGAGCAGTTCTTC
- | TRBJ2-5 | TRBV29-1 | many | CSVVDGKETQYF | TGCAGCGTTGTCGACGGGAAAGAGACCCAGTACTTC
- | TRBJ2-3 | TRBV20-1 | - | CSASDYKIPDTQYF | TGCAGTGCTTCCGACTATAAAATACCAGATACGCAGTATTTT